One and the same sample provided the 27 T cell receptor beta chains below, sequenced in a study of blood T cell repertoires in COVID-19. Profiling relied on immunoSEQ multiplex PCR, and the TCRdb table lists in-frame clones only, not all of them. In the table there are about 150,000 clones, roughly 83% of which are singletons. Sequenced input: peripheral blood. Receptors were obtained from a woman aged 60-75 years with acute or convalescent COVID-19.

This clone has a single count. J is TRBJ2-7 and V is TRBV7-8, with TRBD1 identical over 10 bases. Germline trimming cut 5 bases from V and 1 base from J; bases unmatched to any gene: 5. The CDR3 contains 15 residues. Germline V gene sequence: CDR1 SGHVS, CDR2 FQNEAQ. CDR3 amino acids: CASSLGTGASYEQYF. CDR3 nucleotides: TGTGCCAGCAGCCTCGGGACAGGGGCATCCTACGAGCAGTACTTC.

The CDR3 bases are TGTGCCAGCAGTGTCGGGACAGGGGCATACAATGAGCAGTTCTTC. It translates to CASSVGTGAYNEQFF. The chain links TRBV28 to TRBJ2-1, with TRBD1 identical over 10 bases. Germline CDR1 MDHEN, CDR2 SYDVKM. The CDR3 runs to 15 residues. J gave up 4 bases and V 5 bases, and 5 bases lay outside the gene matches.

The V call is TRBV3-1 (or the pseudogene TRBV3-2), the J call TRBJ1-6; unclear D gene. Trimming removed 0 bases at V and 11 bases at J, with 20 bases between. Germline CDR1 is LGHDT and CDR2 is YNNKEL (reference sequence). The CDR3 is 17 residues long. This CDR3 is CASSQDLAPRPTPPLHF. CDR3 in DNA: TGTGCCAGCAGCCAAGATCTGGCCCCAAGGCCGACTCCACCCCTCCACTTT.

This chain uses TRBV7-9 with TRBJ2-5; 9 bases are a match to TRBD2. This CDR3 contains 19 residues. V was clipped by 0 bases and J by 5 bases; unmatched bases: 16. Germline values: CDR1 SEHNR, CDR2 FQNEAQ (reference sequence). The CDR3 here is CASSLALNGGGAGFETQYF. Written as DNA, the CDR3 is TGTGCCAGCAGCTTAGCGCTAAACGGCGGGGGGGCCGGTTTTGAGACCCAGTACTTC.

Here the CDR3 reads CASIDDSGGYNEQFF. The CDR3 coding sequence is TGTGCCAGCATCGACGACAGCGGGGGATACAATGAGCAGTTCTTC. This sequence joins TRBV7-9 and TRBJ2-1; the match to TRBD2 covers 8 bases. V trimming: 7 bases; J trimming: 4 bases; junction bases outside the gene matches: 9. The CDR3 is made up of 15 amino acids. Germline loops: CDR1 SEHNR, CDR2 FQNEAQ (reference sequence).

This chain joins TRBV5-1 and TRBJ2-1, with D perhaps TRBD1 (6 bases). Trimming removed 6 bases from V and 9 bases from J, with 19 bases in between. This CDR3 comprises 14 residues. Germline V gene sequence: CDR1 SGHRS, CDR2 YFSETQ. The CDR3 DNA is TGCGCCAGCACCCAGGCCACCCAGGGGCGTGAGCAGTTCTTC. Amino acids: CASTQATQGREQFF.

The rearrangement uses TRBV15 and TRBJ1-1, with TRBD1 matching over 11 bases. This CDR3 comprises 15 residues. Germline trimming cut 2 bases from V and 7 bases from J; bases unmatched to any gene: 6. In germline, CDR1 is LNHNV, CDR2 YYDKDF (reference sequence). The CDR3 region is CATSRYGTGGDEAFF. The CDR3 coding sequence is TGTGCCACCAGCAGATATGGGACAGGGGGTGATGAAGCTTTCTTT.

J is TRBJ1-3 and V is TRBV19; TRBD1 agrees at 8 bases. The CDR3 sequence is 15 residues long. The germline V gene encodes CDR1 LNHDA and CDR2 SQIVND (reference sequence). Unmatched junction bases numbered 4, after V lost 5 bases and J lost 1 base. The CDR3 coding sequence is TGTGCCAGTAGTGGGACAGGATATTCTGGAAACACCATATATTTT. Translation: CASSGTGYSGNTIYF.

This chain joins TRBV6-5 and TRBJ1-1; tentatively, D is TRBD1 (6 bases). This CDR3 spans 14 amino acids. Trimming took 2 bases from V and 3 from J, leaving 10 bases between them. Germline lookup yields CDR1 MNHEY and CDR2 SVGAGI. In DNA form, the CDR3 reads TGTGCCAGCAGTTACCAGGGGTCGGACACTGAAGCTTTCTTT. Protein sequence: CASSYQGSDTEAFF.

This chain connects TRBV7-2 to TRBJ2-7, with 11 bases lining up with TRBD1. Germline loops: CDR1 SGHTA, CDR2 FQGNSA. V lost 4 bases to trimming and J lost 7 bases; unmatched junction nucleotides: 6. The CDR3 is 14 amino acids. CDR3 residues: CASSYGQGAREQYF. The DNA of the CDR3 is TGTGCCAGCAGCTACGGACAGGGGGCTAGAGAGCAGTACTTC.

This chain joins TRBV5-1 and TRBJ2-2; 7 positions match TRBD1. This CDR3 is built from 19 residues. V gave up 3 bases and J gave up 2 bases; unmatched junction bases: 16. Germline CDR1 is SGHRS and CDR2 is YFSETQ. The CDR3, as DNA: TGCGCCAGCAGCTGGGGGAGTCGGACAGGATCCTTAAACACCGGGGAGCTGTTTTTT. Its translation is CASSWGSRTGSLNTGELFF.

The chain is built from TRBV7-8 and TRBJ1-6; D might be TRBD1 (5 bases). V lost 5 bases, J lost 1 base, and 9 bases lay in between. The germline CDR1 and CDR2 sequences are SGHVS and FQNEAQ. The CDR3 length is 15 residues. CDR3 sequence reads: CASSSRVSYNSPLHF. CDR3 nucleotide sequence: TGTGCCAGCAGCAGCAGGGTTTCCTATAATTCACCCCTCCACTTT.

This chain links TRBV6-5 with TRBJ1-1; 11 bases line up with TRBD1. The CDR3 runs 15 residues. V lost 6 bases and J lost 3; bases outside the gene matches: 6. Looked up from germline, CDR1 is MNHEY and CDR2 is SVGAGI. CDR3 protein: CASSRSGQGDTEAFF. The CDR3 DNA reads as TGTGCCAGCAGCAGGTCGGGACAGGGGGACACTGAAGCTTTCTTT.

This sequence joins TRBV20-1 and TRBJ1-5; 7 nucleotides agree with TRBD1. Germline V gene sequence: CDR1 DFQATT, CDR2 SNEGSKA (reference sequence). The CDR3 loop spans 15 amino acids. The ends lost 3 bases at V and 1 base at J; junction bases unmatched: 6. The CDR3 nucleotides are TGCAGTGCTAGTTTGGGGACAGCGAGCAATCAGCCCCAGCATTTT. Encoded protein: CSASLGTASNQPQHF.

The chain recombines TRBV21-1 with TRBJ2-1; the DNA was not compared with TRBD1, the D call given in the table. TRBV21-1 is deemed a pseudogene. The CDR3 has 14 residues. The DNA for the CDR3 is TGTGCCAGCACGCAGGGACAGCCCTTAAATGAGCAGTTCTTC. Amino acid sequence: CASTQGQPLNEQFF.

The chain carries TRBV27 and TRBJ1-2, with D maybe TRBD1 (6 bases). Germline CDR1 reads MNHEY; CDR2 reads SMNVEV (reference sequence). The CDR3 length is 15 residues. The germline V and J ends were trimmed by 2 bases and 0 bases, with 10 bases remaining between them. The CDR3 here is CASSLTGRTNYGYTF. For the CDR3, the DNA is TGTGCCAGCAGTTTAACAGGGCGCACTAACTATGGCTACACCTTC.

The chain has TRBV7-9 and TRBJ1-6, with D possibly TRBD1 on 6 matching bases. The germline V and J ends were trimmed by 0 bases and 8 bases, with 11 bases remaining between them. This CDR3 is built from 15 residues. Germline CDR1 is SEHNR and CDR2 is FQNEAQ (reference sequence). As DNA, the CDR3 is TGTGCCAGCAGCTTAGCGCCGGCAGGGGATTCACCCCTCCACTTT. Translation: CASSLAPAGDSPLHF.

CDR3 protein: CASTLDRGSNQPQHF. CDR3 coding DNA: TGTGCCAGTACCCTCGATCGGGGGAGTAATCAGCCCCAGCATTTT. The V gene is TRBV19, the J gene TRBJ1-5, with D perhaps matching TRBD1 (5 bases). Looked up from germline, CDR1 is LNHDA and CDR2 is SQIVND (reference sequence). Trimming took off 7 bases at V and 4 bases at J, with 17 bases between the two ends. The CDR3 loop spans 15 amino acids.

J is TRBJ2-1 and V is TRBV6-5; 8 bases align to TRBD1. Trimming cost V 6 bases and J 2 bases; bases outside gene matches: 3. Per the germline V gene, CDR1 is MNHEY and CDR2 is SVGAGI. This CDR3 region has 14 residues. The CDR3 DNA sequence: TGTGCCAGCAGGACAGGGGCGGCCTACAATGAGCAGTTCTTC. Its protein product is CASRTGAAYNEQFF.

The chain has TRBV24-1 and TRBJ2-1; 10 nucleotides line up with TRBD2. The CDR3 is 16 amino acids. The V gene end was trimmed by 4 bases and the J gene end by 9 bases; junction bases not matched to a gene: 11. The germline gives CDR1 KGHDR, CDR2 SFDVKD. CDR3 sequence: CATSDPSGGAFGEQFF. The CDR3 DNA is TGTGCCACCAGTGACCCCAGCGGGGGGGCATTCGGTGAGCAGTTCTTC.

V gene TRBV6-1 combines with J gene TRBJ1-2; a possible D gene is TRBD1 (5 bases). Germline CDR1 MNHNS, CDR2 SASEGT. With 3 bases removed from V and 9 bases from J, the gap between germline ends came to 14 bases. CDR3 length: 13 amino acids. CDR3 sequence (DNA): TGTGCCAGCAGTGAGGCAGGGAAAATGCGCTACACCTTC. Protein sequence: CASSEAGKMRYTF.

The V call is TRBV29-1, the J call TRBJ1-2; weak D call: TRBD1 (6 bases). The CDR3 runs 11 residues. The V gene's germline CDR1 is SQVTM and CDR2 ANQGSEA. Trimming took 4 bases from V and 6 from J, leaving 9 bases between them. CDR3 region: CSVGQENGYTF. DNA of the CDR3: TGCAGCGTTGGACAGGAGAATGGCTACACCTTC.

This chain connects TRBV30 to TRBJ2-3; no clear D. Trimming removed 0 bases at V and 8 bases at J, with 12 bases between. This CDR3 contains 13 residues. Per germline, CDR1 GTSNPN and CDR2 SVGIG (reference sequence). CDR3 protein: CAWSVRTSSTQYF. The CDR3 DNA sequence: TGTGCCTGGAGTGTACGTACGTCGAGTACGCAGTATTTT.

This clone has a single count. Written as DNA, the CDR3 is TGTGCCACTCAGAACTCCGGGACATATAATTCACCCCTCCACTTT. Its protein is CATQNSGTYNSPLHF. This chain joins TRBV5-4 and TRBJ1-6, with a weak D call TRBD1 (6 bases). Looked up from germline, CDR1 is SGHNT and CDR2 is YYREEE (reference sequence). The CDR3 is 15 residues long. The ends were cut back, 9 bases at V and 4 bases at J, with 17 bases in the middle.

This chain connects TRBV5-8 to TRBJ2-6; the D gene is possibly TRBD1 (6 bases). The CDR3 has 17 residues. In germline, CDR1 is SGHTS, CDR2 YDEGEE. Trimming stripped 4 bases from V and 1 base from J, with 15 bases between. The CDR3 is CASSLGQLLSGANVLTF. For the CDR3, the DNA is TGTGCCAGCAGCCTGGGACAACTTCTTTCTGGGGCCAACGTCCTGACTTTC.

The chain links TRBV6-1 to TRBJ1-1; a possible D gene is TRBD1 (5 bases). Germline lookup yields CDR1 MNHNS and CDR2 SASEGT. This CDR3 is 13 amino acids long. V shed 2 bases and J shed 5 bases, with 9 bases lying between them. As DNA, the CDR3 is TGTGCCAGCAGTGAACGGGGGAGGACTGAAGCTTTCTTT. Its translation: CASSERGRTEAFF.

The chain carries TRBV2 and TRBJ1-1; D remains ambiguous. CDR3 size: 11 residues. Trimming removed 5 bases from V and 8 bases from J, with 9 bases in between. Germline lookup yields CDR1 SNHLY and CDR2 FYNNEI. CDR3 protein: CASSYHQEAFF. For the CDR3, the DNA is TGTGCCAGCAGTTATCACCAGGAAGCTTTCTTT.